In its sample, the clone carrying this T cell receptor (beta chain) was seen once. The sample holds other DNA sequences that translate to the same CDR3. Between the trimmed V and J ends, which lost 0 bases and 7 bases, there was a span of 8 bases. In germline, CDR1 is SGHRS, CDR2 YFSETQ. The CDR3 contains 13 residues. The data originate from a study of shared clonotypes between healthy human individuals. Selected positively for CCR7 and CD45RO-negative, naive CD8 cells excluded terminally differentiated effector memory CD45RA+ cells. TCRdb keeps only in-frame clones here, not all; method: immunoSEQ multiplex PCR. This sample carries around 610,000 clones, approximately 96% of them seen once, and the ten largest clones take around 0.1%.

The TCR sequence derives from a woman in her thirties in good health. This chain connects TRBV5-1 to TRBJ2-1, with TRBD2 as a possible D gene (6 bases). Sequencing input: naive CD8+ T cells sorted from blood. The CDR3 DNA sequence: TGCGCCAGCAGCTTGGCCGGGAGTAATGAGCAGTTCTTC. Translating gives CASSLAGSNEQFF.